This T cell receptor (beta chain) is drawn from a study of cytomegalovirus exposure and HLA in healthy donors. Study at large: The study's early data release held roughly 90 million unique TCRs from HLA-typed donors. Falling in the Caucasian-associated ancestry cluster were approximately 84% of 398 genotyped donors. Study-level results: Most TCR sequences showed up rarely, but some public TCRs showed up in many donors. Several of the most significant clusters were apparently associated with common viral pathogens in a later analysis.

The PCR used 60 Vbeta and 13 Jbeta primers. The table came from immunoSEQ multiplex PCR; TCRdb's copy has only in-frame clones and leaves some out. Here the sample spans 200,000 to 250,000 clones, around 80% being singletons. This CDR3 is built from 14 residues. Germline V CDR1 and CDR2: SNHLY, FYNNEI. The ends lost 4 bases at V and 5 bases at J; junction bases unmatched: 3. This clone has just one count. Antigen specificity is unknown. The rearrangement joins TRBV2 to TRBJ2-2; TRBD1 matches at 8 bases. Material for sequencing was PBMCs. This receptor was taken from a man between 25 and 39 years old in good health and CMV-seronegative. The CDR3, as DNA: TGTGCCAGCAGTGCCAGGGGGCGTACCGGGGAGCTGTTTTTT. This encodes CASSARGRTGELFF.